This T cell receptor beta chain is drawn from a study of vaccination and CD4 T cells after COVID-19 (dated 2022 in TCRdb). Study-wide context: Convalescent patients had a positive SARS-CoV-2 result on nasal swab PCR, and of these patients, under ten had mild disease and one had severe disease. The convalescent cohort included six males and four females, with two Hispanic individuals, seven Caucasians, two Asians and one multiracial person. Each participant got two doses of either the Pfizer-BioNTech BNT162b2 vaccine (n=8) or the Moderna mRNA-1273 vaccine (n=2). Post-COVID blood samples from convalescent patients were collected a median of approximately 100 days after diagnosis, with a range of roughly 30 to 161 days. Post-vaccine blood samples were collected a median of 72 days after the second vaccine dose, ranging from about 12 to 250 days. Culture stimuli were overlapping spike peptide pools from SARS-CoV-2 and from the common cold coronaviruses HCoV-NL63, HCoV-OC43 and HCoV-229E. Control cultures received a CEFX viral epitope pool as the positive control, an HIV-1 Nef peptide pool as the negative control, or no peptide. In around ten COVID-19 convalescent patients and several infection-naive healthy vaccine recipients, the spike-specific CD4+ TCR repertoire before mRNA vaccination was compared with the repertoire after mRNA vaccination.

Measured from the cysteine to the phenylalanine, the CDR3 is 12 residues long. The read is trimmed to its CDR3 DNA, 36 bases read in frame from base 1. At the junction V is shortened by 7 bases and J by 7 bases, with 13 bases in between. CDR1 MDHEN and CDR2 SYDVKM were looked up in the germline V gene. The library came from PCR. TCR sequencing of DNA from cultured CD4+ T cells used the Oncomine TCR Beta short-read assay at the Johns Hopkins FTIC core. The QIAamp micro DNA kit was used to extract genomic DNA from the cultured CD4+ T cells. Oncomine TCR Beta libraries made from cultured CD4+ T cells were pooled using unique dual indexes and sequenced on an Illumina iSeq 100. The published analysis was carried out like this. Non-productive sequences were filtered out, and CDR3s that did not start with C, did not end with F or W, or were shorter than 7 amino acids were discarded. The MANAFEST web application identified antigen-specific clonotypes by comparing peptide-stimulated wells against reference wells and other culture wells. To be called positive, a clone needed an FDR below 0.05, an odds ratio above 5, and a productive frequency above 0.1% in at least two of three replicate wells. Cross-reactive clonotypes were defined as significantly expanded in both SARS-CoV-2 spike wells and at least one common cold coronavirus spike condition. CDR3 homology was assessed with Levenshtein distances (stringdist) and unrooted phylogenetic trees (ape) in R version 3.6.1. In-frame beta chains were kept once TCRdb had trimmed the public reads at Q25 with fastp and called clones with MiXCR. Each record represents a unique CDR3 protein, reported with the most common genes and DNA among its rows. The V and J calls follow TCRdb's processing rather than the paper's. For this sample the table gives about 20,000 distinct CDR3 sequences, of which roughly half were detected only once. About 7% of the sample comes from the top ten.

Broad study findings and their caveats: Although the median number of SARS-CoV-2-reactive clonotypes went up from fewer than 25 after infection to some 40 after vaccination, the increase was not significant. Only a relatively small number of convalescent patients were included in the study, and early timepoints following natural infection were not analyzed. Among the post-vaccine SARS-CoV-2-reactive clones in convalescent patients, a median about 89% showed up only after vaccination, which suggests vaccine-specific priming. In convalescent patients, nearly all vaccine-specific clones (304 of 307) were found to be mono-reactive for SARS-CoV-2 spike rather than cross-reactive with common cold coronaviruses.

In this sample, this clonotype turned up a few times. The antigen this receptor binds is unknown. No clone much larger than this one lies a single base away; base qualities are absent. In the paper's terms, the treatment or condition label means: roughly 10-day PBMC culture with coronavirus spike peptide pools or control peptides (ViraFEST assay). The ViraFEST assay, used in the study, expanded antigen-specific T cells with peptide pools and then identified the expanded clonotypes through TCR sequencing. The convalescent patients' positive SARS-CoV-2 PCR tests fell between March and December 2020, which was before the Alpha, Beta and Delta variants emerged in the United States. Each well held two million PBMCs cultured with 9 to 10 ug/ml peptide pools in IMDM containing approximately 4.8% human AB serum and around 9 IU/ml IL-2. Half of the culture medium was replaced with fresh IL-2-containing medium on days 3 and 7. After roughly nine days of culture, CD4+ T cells were isolated by negative selection using the EasySep CD4+ T cell isolation kit. Ficoll-Paque Plus gradient centrifugation was used to isolate PBMCs from whole blood, and the isolated PBMCs were then either used fresh or cryopreserved at -140C. Triplicate wells were generally used for each culture condition.

Sequencing was performed on CD4+ T cells from blood, cultured in vitro. This receptor chain uses TRBV28 and TRBJ1-2; the D gene is possibly TRBD1, with 6 bases matching. The receptor comes from a human donor who had recovered from COVID-19. DNA sequence: TGTGCCAGCAATGGGGGGGGCGCTGGCTACACCTTC. Its coded protein is CASNGGGAGYTF.